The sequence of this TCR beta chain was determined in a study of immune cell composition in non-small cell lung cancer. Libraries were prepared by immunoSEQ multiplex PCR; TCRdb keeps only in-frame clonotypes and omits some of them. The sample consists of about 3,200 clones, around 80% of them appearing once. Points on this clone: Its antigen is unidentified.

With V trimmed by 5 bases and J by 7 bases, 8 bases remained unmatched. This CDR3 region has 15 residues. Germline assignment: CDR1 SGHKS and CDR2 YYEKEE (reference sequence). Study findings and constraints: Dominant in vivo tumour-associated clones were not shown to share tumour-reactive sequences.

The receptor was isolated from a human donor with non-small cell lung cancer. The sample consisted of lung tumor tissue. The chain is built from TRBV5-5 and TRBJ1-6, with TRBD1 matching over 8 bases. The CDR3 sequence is CASSLETGVNSPLHF. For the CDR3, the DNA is TGTGCCAGCAGTCTTGAGACAGGGGTGAATTCACCCCTCCACTTT.